The source of this T cell receptor beta chain is a study of quantifying T cell responses using KT2 cells. Study in general: cDNA was made from DNase-treated RNA using alpha and beta constant primers. The T4 ligation step was estimated to exceed 8.5% efficiency under optimum conditions.

This clonotype has ten or more counts. The cDNA 3' end received a ligated oligonucleotide with a UMI. An equimolar mix of RC1.1 and RC1.2 primed the beta chain across TRBC1 and TRBC2. TCRdb re-called the UMI-ligation and nested PCR reads through MiXCR, storing one row per CDR3 protein. The table includes about 30,000 distinct CDR3 sequences, 7.3% detected once. Known numbers of the T cell clone KT2 were added to PBMC. Fixed numbers of PBMC received varying amounts of KT2 cells. V was clipped by 5 bases and J by 3 bases; unmatched bases: 7. The CDR3 is 14 amino acids. CDR1 and CDR2 from the germline V gene are SGHAT and FQNNGV.

The chain links TRBV11-2 to TRBJ2-7; 7 bases are a match to TRBD1. The sequenced material came from PBMCs spiked with cells of the T cell clone KT2. This TCR was sampled from a human donor. As DNA, the CDR3 is TGTGCCAGCAGCACAGGGGCAGGGGGCTACGAGCAGTACTTC. Translating gives CASSTGAGGYEQYF.